The entry below describes one T cell receptor beta chain. Its antigen is still unknown. CDR3 size: 13 residues. The germline gives CDR1 ENHRY, CDR2 SYGVKD. Trimming removed 3 bases at V and 8 bases at J, with 13 bases between. The data belong to a study of cytomegalovirus exposure and HLA in healthy donors. Study in general: HLA-typed donors contributed 80 million to 85 million unique TCRs, which were held in an early data release. Notes on the study in general: From TCR beta sequences, most subjects' HLA-A and HLA-B alleles were reportedly predicted accurately.

Both 60 Vbeta primers and 13 Jbeta primers went into the PCR. Authors' methods: In a later analysis, around 10 million of tens of millions of unique beta chains occurred in at least two donors. This table comes from immunoSEQ multiplex PCR, and its TCRdb copy is limited to in-frame clones, with some not included. D and trimming were read from the DNA, whereas the V and J calls and clone size are those reported in that table. The sample yields about 130,000 clones, 81% seen once. Sequenced material: PBMCs. The genes are TRBV10-3 and TRBJ1-2; D remains unclear. This sequence was found in a woman between 40 and 55 years old in good health and CMV-seropositive. CDR3 DNA: TGTGCCATCAGTGAAGGAGGGTTTGGGGGCTACACCTTC. Translating it yields CAISEGGFGGYTF.